This T cell receptor beta chain was observed in a study of blood T cell repertoires in COVID-19 (dated by TCRdb to 2020 to 2021). Broadly, across the study: Samples covering the acute and convalescent phases of COVID-19 were provided by collaborators in the United States, Italy and Spain. The material from the prospective study consisted of cDNA or gDNA derived from T cells, B-cell-depleted T cells, or PBMCs. Subjects who had been exposed to COVID-19, were actively infected with it, or had recovered from it provided the deeply sampled blood TCRbeta repertoires that made up the dataset. A freely available public database, intended as a resource for researchers studying the immune response to SARS-CoV-2, is where the repertoires were released. The samples were drawn from the first 160 participants of the ongoing ImmuneRACE study and from over 950 subjects provided by 6 global collaborators. The sample metadata nearly always contained a de-identified subject ID, COVID-19 status, age in years and sex. Where available, HLA class I and class II types were obtained from metadata supplied by the sample provider rather than from assay-based typing. Summary of the overall study and its limitations: The amount of clinical and demographic metadata varied by source and participant and was provided uncurated.

Concerning this clone itself: No antigen is known for it. No base quality information exists; no much larger clone differs at one position.

CDR1 and CDR2 are read off the germline V gene (reference sequence) as GTSNPN and SVGIG. The cysteine opens and the phenylalanine closes a CDR3 of 15 amino acids. Only CDR3 DNA is held: 45 bases, read in frame from base 1. The V end gives up 1 base and the J end 8 bases, leaving 8 bases in the junction not matched to a gene. TCRbeta CDR3 regions were amplified from genomic DNA using the immunoSEQ Assay, a bias-controlled multiplex PCR. On the authors' methods: Within the assay, amplification of reference gene primers was used to estimate how many nucleated cells each sample contained. To quantify the absolute abundance of each unique TCRbeta CDR3 rearrangement, sequence reads were collapsed and filtered. For each sample, productive Simpson clonality was calculated as the square root of Simpson's diversity index across productive rearrangements. The clones in this table, taken by TCRdb from immuneACCESS, are in-frame only. Not every clone is retained; where verified, under half of the shortfall comes from an unresolved V gene, and the cause of the rest is unknown. The V and J calls and clone size are taken from that table; D and trimming were inferred from the DNA. In all, the sample holds approximately 350,000 clones, and under 95% of those were seen once. The top ten clonotypes cover approximately 3.5% of the sample.

Another Seattle source contributed samples from volunteer blood donors who had recovered from COVID-19. Whole blood was collected in K2EDTA tubes by collaborating institutions according to the institutions' own protocols. For TCRbeta analysis, collaborator samples were shipped as frozen whole blood, as isolated PBMCs, or as DNA extracted from either sample type. The source is a woman aged 18 to 35 who had recovered from COVID-19. Material for sequencing was peripheral blood. The V gene is TRBV30 and the J gene is TRBJ1-4, with 9 bases matching TRBD1. The sequence in DNA is TGTGCCTGGAGTGCCCCGGGACAGGGTCAAGAAAAACTGTTTTTT. It translates to CAWSAPGQGQEKLFF. Reference TRBV30 and TRBJ1-4 proteins supply the regions before and after the CDR3; the full variable domain is: SQTIHQWPATLVQPVGSPLSLECTVEGTSNPNLYWYRQAAGRGLQLLFYSVGIGQISSEVPQNLSASRPQDRQFILSSKKLLLSDSGFYLCAWSAPGQGQEKLFFGSGTQLSVL.